A selection of T cell receptor beta chains follows, all from one sample in a study of blood T cell repertoires in COVID-19. Sequenced by immunoSEQ multiplex PCR; TCRdb stores in-frame clones only, minus some. In the table there are around 150,000 clones, 70% to 90% of which are singletons. The specimen sequenced was peripheral blood. These receptors were taken from a man aged 60 to 75 with acute or convalescent COVID-19. Both conserved end residues are part of each CDR3. The D gene is left open where the match is weak. Clone sizes are given selectively: once, few, many, or a class where the clone is expanded.

V gene: TRBV19; J gene: TRBJ2-4; clone size: .; D gene: .; CDR3 protein: CASSRTDRLAKNIQYF; CDR3 DNA: TGTGCCAGTAGTAGAACCGACAGGCTAGCCAAAAACATTCAGTACTTC
V gene: TRBV5-1; J gene: TRBJ2-1; clone size: .; D gene: TRBD1; CDR3 protein: CASSQPTKIGTGGIYNEQFF; CDR3 DNA: TGCGCCAGCAGCCAACCGACGAAAATAGGGACAGGGGGAATCTACAATGAGCAGTTCTTC
V gene: TRBV6-6; J gene: TRBJ2-7; clone size: .; D gene: TRBD2; CDR3 protein: CASSYPRAGSSYEQYF; CDR3 DNA: TGTGCCAGCAGTTACCCCAGAGCGGGAAGCTCCTACGAGCAGTACTTC
V gene: TRBV2; J gene: TRBJ1-1; clone size: .; D gene: .; CDR3 protein: CASSEAGRFSIPFF; CDR3 DNA: TGTGCCAGCAGTGAGGCTGGCAGATTCTCCATTCCTTTCTTT
V gene: TRBV6-1; J gene: TRBJ1-5; clone size: .; D gene: .; CDR3 protein: CASSEGTVNSNQPQHF; CDR3 DNA: TGTGCCAGCAGTGAAGGCACAGTCAATAGCAATCAGCCCCAGCATTTT
V gene: TRBV6-5; J gene: TRBJ1-1; clone size: .; D gene: TRBD1; CDR3 protein: CASSWGTGSDTEAFF; CDR3 DNA: TGTGCCAGCAGTTGGGGGACAGGGTCGGACACTGAAGCTTTCTTT
V gene: TRBV27; J gene: TRBJ2-2; clone size: .; D gene: TRBD1; CDR3 protein: CASSYGTGRYTGELFF; CDR3 DNA: TGTGCCAGCAGTTACGGGACAGGGAGGTACACCGGGGAGCTGTTTTTT
V gene: TRBV6-5; J gene: TRBJ1-5; clone size: .; D gene: .; CDR3 protein: CASSPIGQPQHF; CDR3 DNA: TGTGCCAGCAGCCCCATTGGCCAGCCCCAGCATTTT
V gene: TRBV9; J gene: TRBJ2-5; clone size: .; D gene: TRBD2; CDR3 protein: CASSVGSGGQETQYF; CDR3 DNA: TGTGCCAGCAGCGTAGGAAGCGGGGGACAAGAGACCCAGTACTTC
V gene: TRBV5-1; J gene: TRBJ1-4; clone size: .; D gene: TRBD1; CDR3 protein: CASSPQQGAGEKLFF; CDR3 DNA: TGCGCCAGCAGCCCCCAGCAGGGGGCGGGTGAAAAACTGTTTTTT
V gene: TRBV2; J gene: TRBJ1-5; clone size: .; D gene: .; CDR3 protein: CASSADGRDNQPQHF; CDR3 DNA: TGTGCCAGCAGTGCGGACGGCAGGGATAATCAGCCCCAGCATTTT
V gene: TRBV4-2; J gene: TRBJ1-6; clone size: .; D gene: .; CDR3 protein: CASSQDQGISNSPLHF; CDR3 DNA: TGTGCCAGCAGCCAAGATCAGGGGATCAGTAATTCACCCCTCCACTTT
V gene: TRBV2; J gene: TRBJ1-2; clone size: .; D gene: TRBD1; CDR3 protein: CASRIDREDGYTF; CDR3 DNA: TGTGCCAGCAGAATTGACAGGGAAGATGGCTACACCTTC
V gene: TRBV5-1; J gene: TRBJ2-6; clone size: .; D gene: .; CDR3 protein: CASSLGQTAPGANVLTF; CDR3 DNA: TGCGCCAGCAGCTTGGGTCAGACAGCTCCTGGGGCCAACGTCCTGACTTTC
V gene: TRBV28; J gene: TRBJ1-1; clone size: .; D gene: .; CDR3 protein: CASSLGFRRDTEAFF; CDR3 DNA: TGTGCCAGCAGTTTAGGTTTTAGGAGGGACACTGAAGCTTTCTTT
V gene: TRBV2; J gene: TRBJ2-5; clone size: .; D gene: .; CDR3 protein: CASSGPLETQYF; CDR3 DNA: TGTGCCAGCAGTGGGCCCCTGGAGACCCAGTACTTC
V gene: TRBV15; J gene: TRBJ2-6; clone size: .; D gene: .; CDR3 protein: CASSWYSGANVLTF; CDR3 DNA: TGTGCCAGTAGCTGGTACTCTGGGGCCAACGTCCTGACTTTC
V gene: TRBV3-1/TRBV3-2; J gene: TRBJ2-2; clone size: .; D gene: .; CDR3 protein: CASTTGRGSAGELFF; CDR3 DNA: TGTGCCAGCACCACGGGGAGGGGGTCCGCCGGGGAGCTGTTTTTT
V gene: TRBV18; J gene: TRBJ2-3; clone size: .; D gene: .; CDR3 protein: CASSPPSLADTQYF; CDR3 DNA: TGTGCCAGCTCACCACCTAGCTTGGCAGATACGCAGTATTTT
V gene: TRBV29-1; J gene: TRBJ2-7; clone size: .; D gene: TRBD1; CDR3 protein: CSVGTGETYEQYF; CDR3 DNA: TGCAGCGTTGGGACAGGGGAAACCTACGAGCAGTACTTC
V gene: TRBV6-7; J gene: TRBJ2-1; clone size: few; D gene: TRBD2; CDR3 protein: CASSRPLGLAGDVFLYNEQFF; CDR3 DNA: TGTGCCAGCAGTCGGCCCTTGGGACTAGCGGGAGATGTTTTCCTTTACAATGAGCAGTTCTTC
V gene: TRBV28; J gene: TRBJ1-2; clone size: .; D gene: TRBD1; CDR3 protein: CASRSGQATYGYTF; CDR3 DNA: TGTGCCAGCAGATCGGGACAGGCCACCTATGGCTACACCTTC
V gene: TRBV27; J gene: TRBJ1-2; clone size: .; D gene: .; CDR3 protein: CASSPRPDIYGYTF; CDR3 DNA: TGTGCCAGCAGTCCCAGGCCGGACATCTATGGCTACACCTTC
V gene: TRBV5-1; J gene: TRBJ1-5; clone size: .; D gene: TRBD1; CDR3 protein: CASSLGQGYNQPQHF; CDR3 DNA: TGCGCCAGCAGCTTGGGACAGGGCTACAATCAGCCCCAGCATTTT
V gene: TRBV6-5; J gene: TRBJ2-1; clone size: .; D gene: .; CDR3 protein: CASSYFIQGPHEQFF; CDR3 DNA: TGTGCCAGCAGTTACTTTATACAGGGTCCCCATGAGCAGTTCTTC
V gene: TRBV27; J gene: TRBJ1-1; clone size: .; D gene: .; CDR3 protein: CASSLGGTNTEAFF; CDR3 DNA: TGTGCCAGCAGTTTGGGGGGGACGAACACTGAAGCTTTCTTT
V gene: TRBV5-1; J gene: TRBJ2-3; clone size: .; D gene: TRBD2; CDR3 protein: CASSLQAGVTDTQYF; CDR3 DNA: TGCGCCAGCAGCTTGCAAGCGGGAGTTACAGATACGCAGTATTTT
V gene: TRBV7-3; J gene: TRBJ2-5; clone size: .; D gene: TRBD1; CDR3 protein: CASSLAGGMETQYF; CDR3 DNA: TGTGCCAGCAGCTTAGCAGGGGGCATGGAGACCCAGTACTTC
V gene: TRBV4-2; J gene: TRBJ2-7; clone size: .; D gene: .; CDR3 protein: CASSQGSSVNSYEQYF; CDR3 DNA: TGTGCCAGCAGCCAAGGGTCTAGCGTAAACTCCTACGAGCAGTACTTC
V gene: TRBV5-4; J gene: TRBJ2-7; clone size: .; D gene: TRBD1; CDR3 protein: CASSFVRTGGLSGYSYEQYF; CDR3 DNA: TGTGCCAGCAGCTTTGTAAGGACAGGGGGCTTGTCGGGCTACTCCTACGAGCAGTACTTC
V gene: TRBV20-1; J gene: TRBJ2-7; clone size: .; D gene: TRBD1; CDR3 protein: CSASRQGDSYEQYF; CDR3 DNA: TGCAGTGCTAGTAGGCAGGGGGACTCCTACGAGCAGTACTTC
V gene: TRBV5-1; J gene: TRBJ2-7; clone size: .; D gene: .; CDR3 protein: CASSLLSTSYEQYF; CDR3 DNA: TGCGCCAGCAGCTTGCTAAGCACCTCCTACGAGCAGTACTTC
V gene: TRBV2; J gene: TRBJ2-1; clone size: .; D gene: .; CDR3 protein: CASIPHGLAEQFF; CDR3 DNA: TGTGCCAGCATCCCGCACGGCCTAGCGGAGCAGTTCTTC
V gene: TRBV5-6; J gene: TRBJ1-2; clone size: .; D gene: .; CDR3 protein: CASSPYIPRSGYTF; CDR3 DNA: TGTGCCAGCAGCCCCTATATCCCGAGGAGCGGCTACACCTTC
V gene: TRBV2; J gene: TRBJ2-7; clone size: once; D gene: TRBD1; CDR3 protein: CASSPPGTGLAEQYF; CDR3 DNA: TGTGCCAGCAGCCCACCCGGGACAGGGTTAGCAGAGCAGTACTTC
V gene: TRBV27; J gene: TRBJ1-6; clone size: .; D gene: .; CDR3 protein: CASSLSSGPLHF; CDR3 DNA: TGTGCCAGCAGTTTATCTTCGGGGCCCCTCCACTTT
V gene: TRBV29-1; J gene: TRBJ2-7; clone size: .; D gene: TRBD1; CDR3 protein: CSVRDRGRGYEQYF; CDR3 DNA: TGCAGCGTTAGGGACAGGGGGCGCGGGTACGAGCAGTACTTC
V gene: TRBV5-4; J gene: TRBJ1-3; clone size: .; D gene: .; CDR3 protein: CASSLAMGGGSGNTIYF; CDR3 DNA: TGTGCCAGCAGCTTGGCCATGGGAGGGGGCTCTGGAAACACCATATATTTT
V gene: TRBV6-6; J gene: TRBJ1-5; clone size: .; D gene: TRBD1; CDR3 protein: CASSYPTGGPGQPQHF; CDR3 DNA: TGTGCCAGCAGTTACCCCACAGGGGGCCCTGGGCAGCCCCAGCATTTT
V gene: TRBV5-1; J gene: TRBJ2-3; clone size: .; D gene: TRBD1; CDR3 protein: CASRVTGGGTDTQYF; CDR3 DNA: TGCGCCAGCAGAGTTACAGGGGGTGGGACAGATACGCAGTATTTT
V gene: TRBV6-5; J gene: TRBJ2-1; clone size: few; D gene: TRBD2; CDR3 protein: CASSGTSGSLEQFF; CDR3 DNA: TGTGCCAGCAGCGGGACTAGCGGGAGCCTTGAGCAGTTCTTC
V gene: TRBV5-4; J gene: TRBJ1-1; clone size: .; D gene: .; CDR3 protein: CASSLDGSGAFF; CDR3 DNA: TGTGCCAGCAGCTTGGATGGGTCCGGGGCTTTCTTT
V gene: TRBV10-3; J gene: TRBJ1-5; clone size: .; D gene: TRBD1; CDR3 protein: CAISEGTGVLQPQHF; CDR3 DNA: TGTGCCATCAGTGAGGGGACAGGGGTACTTCAGCCCCAGCATTTT
V gene: TRBV5-8; J gene: TRBJ2-7; clone size: .; D gene: TRBD1; CDR3 protein: CASSPRTGTYEQYF; CDR3 DNA: TGTGCCAGCAGCCCACGGACAGGAACCTACGAGCAGTACTTC
V gene: TRBV10-1; J gene: TRBJ1-4; clone size: .; D gene: .; CDR3 protein: CASSESVSLFF; CDR3 DNA: TGCGCCAGCAGTGAGTCCGTTTCGCTGTTTTTT